Listed below are T cell receptor beta chains from one sample, sequenced in a study of blood T cells in healthy people across ages. TCRdb analysed the 5' RACE reads with MiXCR anew, one entry per CDR3 protein. The sample lists 1.5 million to 2 million distinct CDR3 sequences; 28% were seen once. Sequenced material: blood. All receptors derive from a woman in her twenties or thirties in good health. Both conserved end residues are part of each CDR3. D genes are given only for firm matches. Clone size is not always given. Where it is, it says once, few, many or a class for expanded clones.

TRBV29-1	many	TRBJ2-4	TRBD2	CSVGLAENIQYF	TGCAGCGTTGGACTAGCGGAAAACATTCAGTACTTC
TRBV7-9	few	TRBJ1-1	TRBD1	CASSLGTGGREAFF	TGTGCCAGCAGCTTAGGGACAGGGGGCCGCGAAGCTTTCTTT
TRBV20-1	few	TRBJ2-3	TRBD2	CSAKRGVSDTQYF	TGCAGTGCAAAGCGGGGGGTTTCAGATACGCAGTATTTT
TRBV11-2	few	TRBJ2-1	.	CASSVGGWMRYNEQFF	TGTGCCAGCAGCGTAGGGGGATGGATGCGATACAATGAGCAGTTCTTC
TRBV7-7	.	TRBJ1-3	TRBD1	CASSPYPRGSSGNTIYF	TGTGCCAGCAGTCCGTATCCCAGGGGGAGCTCTGGAAACACCATATATTTT
TRBV20-1	few	TRBJ2-3	.	CSARGARRPPDTQYF	TGCAGTGCTAGAGGAGCCCGCAGGCCACCAGATACGCAGTATTTT
TRBV7-3	few	TRBJ2-3	.	CASSLKGANTQYF	TGTGCCAGCAGCTTAAAGGGAGCTAATACGCAGTATTTT
TRBV5-5	many	TRBJ2-6	TRBD1	CASSRTGPGANVLTF	TGTGCCAGCAGCAGGACAGGACCGGGGGCCAACGTCCTGACTTTC
TRBV20-1	.	TRBJ2-3	.	CSAQGGENTDTQYF	TGCAGTGCTCAGGGGGGGGAGAATACAGATACGCAGTATTTT
TRBV2	few	TRBJ2-7	.	CASSASRQAVEQYF	TGTGCCAGCAGTGCGAGCAGGCAGGCGGTCGAGCAGTACTTC
TRBV7-9	.	TRBJ2-3	.	CASSLVGPARADTQYF	TGTGCCAGCAGCTTAGTTGGGCCTGCCAGGGCTGATACGCAGTATTTT
TRBV27	few	TRBJ2-7	TRBD2	CASSLFGGAEQYF	TGTGCCAGCAGTTTGTTCGGGGGGGCCGAGCAGTACTTC
TRBV5-1	many	TRBJ2-7	.	CASSLAPGATYEQYF	TGCGCCAGCAGCTTGGCCCCGGGGGCCACCTACGAGCAGTACTTC
TRBV4-1	.	TRBJ1-1	.	CASRTALRNTEAFF	TGCGCCAGTCGGACCGCGCTAAGGAACACTGAAGCTTTCTTT
TRBV20-1	few	TRBJ2-1	TRBD2	CSARDLGLAGISNEQFF	TGCAGTGCTAGAGATTTGGGACTAGCGGGAATTTCCAATGAGCAGTTCTTC
TRBV5-6	few	TRBJ2-3	TRBD1	CASSSPPGQSTDTQYF	TGTGCCAGCAGCTCGCCCCCGGGACAGAGCACAGATACGCAGTATTTT
TRBV7-9	.	TRBJ2-5	.	CASSLSSSTETQYF	TGTGCCAGCAGCTTGTCCAGTTCCACGGAGACCCAGTACTTC